This section outlines one TCR beta chain sequence together with its context. Each exposed participant met a COVID-19 case in the 2 weeks preceding study entry. The data belong to a study of blood T cell repertoires in COVID-19. Across the study: Samples of COVID-19 (acute and convalescent) were obtained from the United States, Italy and Spain. T cells, B-cell-depleted T cells, or PBMCs supplied cDNA or gDNA.

Study processing details: Amplified reference gene primers provided the basis for estimating nucleated cell counts. Profiled with immunoSEQ multiplex PCR; TCRdb holds only in-frame clones, not every one. V and J calls and clone size are given by that table; D and trimming were obtained from the DNA. The data hold about 350,000 clones, with about 88% observed a single time. The V end was cut by 7 bases, the J end by 4 bases, with 11 bases between. The germline gives CDR1 SNHLY, CDR2 FYNNEI. CDR3 length equals 12 residues. The chain has TRBV2 and TRBJ2-7, with a tentative D call TRBD2 (6 bases). The sample comprised PBMCs or T cells enriched from blood (not recorded which). The sequence was obtained from a woman in her twenties or thirties who had been exposed to COVID-19. CDR3 protein: CASTWDLYEQYF. CDR3 coding DNA: TGTGCCAGCACCTGGGACTTGTACGAGCAGTACTTC.